The 13 T cell receptor beta chains reported below all come from one sample, sequenced in a study of lung T cells in sarcoidosis with Löfgren's syndrome. Via MiXCR, TCRdb re-called the reads, giving one row per CDR3 protein. The sample yields about 19,000 distinct CDR3 sequences, 21% seen once. Sequenced material: CD4+ T cells from bronchoalveolar lavage. The receptors here all came from a human donor with sarcoidosis (Löfgren's syndrome or another form), or a control subject (not recorded which).

This clonotype was seen many times. One junction end disagrees with the germline gene, perhaps due to a read error. V usage is TRBV7-7 and J usage is TRBJ2-5; 7 bases agree with TRBD2. The CDR3 is 13 residues long. Germline loops: CDR1 SSHAT, CDR2 FNYEAQ (reference sequence). The CDR3 sequence: CASSGAVGETQYF. The CDR3 DNA reads TGTGCTAGCAGCGGGGCGGTCGGAGAGACCCAGTACTTC.

In its sample, this clonotype is medium-sized (0.01 to 0.1%). The rearrangement joins TRBV20-1 to TRBJ2-7; D is ambiguous. Germline V CDR1 and CDR2: DFQATT, SNEGSKA (reference sequence). The CDR3 runs 12 residues. V gave up 1 base and J gave up 3 bases, with 7 bases separating them. For the CDR3, the DNA is TGCAGTGCTAGAGGGCAGAACTACGAGCAGTACTTC. Translated: CSARGQNYEQYF.

There are a few counts of this clonotype. V and J are TRBV10-3 and TRBJ1-2; D is unresolved. This CDR3 has 13 amino acids. Germline-derived CDR1 and CDR2 are ENHRY and SYGVKD. With 3 bases removed from V and 6 bases from J, the gap between germline ends came to 11 bases. The CDR3 DNA is TGTGCCATCAGTGAAGACGGGGAGAATGGCTACACCTTC. Amino acid sequence: CAISEDGENGYTF.

This clonotype was observed many times. The chain joins TRBV20-1 to TRBJ2-3, with D perhaps matching TRBD1 or TRBD2 (5 bases each). Germline V CDR1 and CDR2: DFQATT, SNEGSKA (reference sequence). V lost 0 bases to trimming and J lost 1 base, with 11 bases between them. The CDR3 has 15 residues. CDR3 loop: CSARDTLGGTDTQYF. The CDR3, as DNA: TGCAGTGCTAGAGATACACTGGGGGGCACAGATACGCAGTATTTT.

The count of this clonotype is one. A much larger clonotype is one base distant, so this may be a read error. The rearrangement uses TRBV20-1 and TRBJ2-4, with TRBD1 as a possible D gene (6 bases). Germline V gene lookup returns CDR1 DFQATT and CDR2 SNEGSKA (reference sequence). The CDR3 spans 14 residues. The CDR3 reads CGAREGVAKNIQYF. CDR3 DNA: TGCGGTGCTAGAGAGGGGGTGGCCAAAAACATTCAGTACTTC.

This clonotype has only a few counts. The J gene is TRBJ2-7, the V gene TRBV29-1; 7 bases map to TRBD1. This CDR3 contains 14 residues. Germline CDR1 SQVTM, CDR2 ANQGSEA. V lost 4 bases and J lost 3; bases outside the gene matches: 9. The CDR3 loop is CSVGVQGRNYEQYF. The CDR3 DNA reads as TGCAGCGTTGGAGTACAGGGGCGAAACTACGAGCAGTACTTC.

This clonotype was found many times. This chain links TRBV24-1 with TRBJ2-1; perhaps TRBD2 as D (5 bases). CDR1 is KGHDR and CDR2 is SFDVKD in the germline V gene. There are 16 residues in the CDR3. The germline V and J ends were trimmed by 0 bases and 0 bases, with 8 bases remaining between them. CDR3 region: CATSDLAGISYNEQFF. As DNA, the CDR3 is TGTGCCACCAGTGATTTGGCGGGCATCTCCTACAATGAGCAGTTCTTC.

This clonotype was recorded many times. The chain has TRBV27 and TRBJ2-3, with 9 bases that match TRBD2. This CDR3 is 16 amino acids long. Germline CDR1 reads MNHEY; CDR2 reads SMNVEV (reference sequence). V lost 5 bases, J lost 2 bases, and 8 bases stayed unmatched. The CDR3 coding sequence is TGTGCCAGCAGTCGGATGGGGGGACTAGCCACAGATACGCAGTATTTT. Its protein product is CASSRMGGLATDTQYF.

About this clonotype: A much more abundant neighbour one base away suggests this may be a read error. The J gene is TRBJ2-1, the V gene TRBV5-1, with a tentative D call TRBD1 (6 bases). The V gene lost 4 bases and the J gene lost 5 bases, with 13 bases spanning the gap. CDR3 length: 14 residues. Germline V gene lookup returns CDR1 SGHRS and CDR2 YFSETQ. Here the CDR3 reads CASSRDTSHNEQFF. CDR3 nucleotides: TGCGCCAGCAGCCGGGACACTTCCCACAATGAGCAGTTCTTC. The whole variable domain, remainder taken from reference TRBV5-1 and TRBJ2-1, is KAGVTQTPRYLIKTRGQQVTLSCSPISGHRSVSWYQQTPGQGLQFLFEYFSETQRNKGNFPGRFSGRQFSNSRSEMNVSTLELGDSALYLCASSRDTSHNEQFFGPGTRLTVL.

The table lists this clonotype with a few counts. V gene TRBV3-1 combines with J gene TRBJ2-7; 10 bases match TRBD2. The V and J ends lost 5 bases and 6 bases, in that order; junction bases with no gene match: 7. Germline V lookup: CDR1 LGHDT, CDR2 YNNKEL (reference sequence). The CDR3 is 14 residues long. The CDR3 nucleotides are TGTGCCAGCAGCACGCTAGCGGGAGTGGGCGAGCAGTACTTC. Protein: CASSTLAGVGEQYF.

The chain is built from TRBV5-1 and TRBJ1-1; 9 nucleotides align to TRBD1. Germline-derived CDR1 and CDR2 are SGHRS and YFSETQ. V lost 4 bases and J lost 0; bases outside the gene matches: 7. The CDR3 length is 16 residues. The CDR3 reads CASSARTGDLNTEAFF. The CDR3 nucleotides are TGCGCCAGCAGCGCCAGGACAGGGGACTTGAACACTGAAGCTTTCTTT.

This clonotype was counted many times. This chain uses TRBV7-4 with TRBJ2-4; D gene uncertain. The CDR3 covers 14 residues. V lost 2 bases to trimming and J lost 5 bases, with 10 bases between them. Germline V gene sequence: CDR1 SGHVT, CDR2 SQSDAQ. CDR3 in amino acids: CASSLNRTENIQYF. The CDR3 region has the DNA TGTGCCAGCAGCTTAAACCGGACGGAAAACATTCAGTACTTC.

With regard to this clonotype: With a much larger clone just one base away, this may be a read error. V usage is TRBV7-6 and J usage is TRBJ2-3, with 7 bases aligning to TRBD2. There are 16 residues in the CDR3. From germline, CDR1 is SGHVS and CDR2 FNYEAQ. The CDR3 nucleotides are TGTGCCAGCAGCTTACGGCTAGCGGAAAGCACAGATACGCGGTATTTT. Encoded protein: CASSLRLAESTDTRYF.